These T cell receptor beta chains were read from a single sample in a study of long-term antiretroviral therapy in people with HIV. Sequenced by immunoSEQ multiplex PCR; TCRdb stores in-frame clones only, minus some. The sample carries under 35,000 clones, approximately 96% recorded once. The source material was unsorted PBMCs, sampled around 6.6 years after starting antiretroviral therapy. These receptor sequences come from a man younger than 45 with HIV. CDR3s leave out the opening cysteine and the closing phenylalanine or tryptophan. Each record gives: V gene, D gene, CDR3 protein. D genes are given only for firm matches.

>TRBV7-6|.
ASSLASGATDTQY
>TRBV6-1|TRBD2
ASTGTSGEETQY
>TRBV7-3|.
ASSYPQLGTGELF
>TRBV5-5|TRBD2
ASSWGGVDNEQF
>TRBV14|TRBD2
ASSQESGLAGRGRFYEQY
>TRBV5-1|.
ASSMAGWGSTGELF
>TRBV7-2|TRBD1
ASSSYRDRGWEQY
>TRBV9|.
ASSPTGAREAF
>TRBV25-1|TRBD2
ASRTSGGGSYNEQF
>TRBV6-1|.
ASSERSPLH
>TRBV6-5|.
ASSFAGVTEAF
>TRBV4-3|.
ASSQDLGGAGDNQPQH
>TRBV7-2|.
ASSLGLANYGYT
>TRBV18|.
ASSRGIRTTDADGYT
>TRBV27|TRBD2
ASSPRLAGTTDTQY
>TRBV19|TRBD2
ASRELAGYEQY
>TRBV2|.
ASSEPERDPINEQF
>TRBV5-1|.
ASSLEGEQY
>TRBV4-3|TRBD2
ASSLQRGATDTQY
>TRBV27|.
ASSSRDHLSGNEQF
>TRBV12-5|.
ASGQTLPLH
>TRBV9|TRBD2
ASSPWGTSANNEQF
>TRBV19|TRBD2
ASSTPTSGWSTDTQY
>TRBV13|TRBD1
ASSLGTGGRGYT
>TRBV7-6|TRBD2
ASSLGNSGGPSETQY
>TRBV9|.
ASSVDGGHQPQH
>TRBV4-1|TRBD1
ASSQGQGIRALH
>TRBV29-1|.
SVDGADPPLGYGYT
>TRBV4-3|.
ASSTGLNTEAF
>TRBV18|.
ASSPISTNEKLF
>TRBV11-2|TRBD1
ASSLGGDRRTF
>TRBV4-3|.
ASSQGGVRAGNTIY
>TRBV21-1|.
ASSKVVRLSEQY
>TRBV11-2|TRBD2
ASSYGLADEQY
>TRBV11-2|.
ASSEDGGELF
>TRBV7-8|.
ASSQRLRGAVDTQY
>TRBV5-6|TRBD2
ASSAAGGRGQY
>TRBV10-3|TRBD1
AISARTGYTEAF
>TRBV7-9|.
ASSLPGLGKNIQY
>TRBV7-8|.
ASNYDSGGTEAF
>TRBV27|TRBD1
ASSPRQGVGKLF
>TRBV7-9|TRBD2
ASSLSASGSAYNEQF
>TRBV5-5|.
ASTRGQGDAYEQY
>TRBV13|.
ASSFTGLGGQTEAF
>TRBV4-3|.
ASSQGGAGNTIY
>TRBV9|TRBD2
ASSGESGRTDEQY
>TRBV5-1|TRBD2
ASSLSGGPYNEQF
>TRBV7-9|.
ASSGSGTYEQY
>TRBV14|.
ASSQGYNQPQH
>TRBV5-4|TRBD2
ASSLPAGPFQGQF
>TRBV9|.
ASSFDGAANEKLF
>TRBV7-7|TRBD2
ASRVAGLTGELF
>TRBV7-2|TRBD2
ASSPQPSGTSLREQY